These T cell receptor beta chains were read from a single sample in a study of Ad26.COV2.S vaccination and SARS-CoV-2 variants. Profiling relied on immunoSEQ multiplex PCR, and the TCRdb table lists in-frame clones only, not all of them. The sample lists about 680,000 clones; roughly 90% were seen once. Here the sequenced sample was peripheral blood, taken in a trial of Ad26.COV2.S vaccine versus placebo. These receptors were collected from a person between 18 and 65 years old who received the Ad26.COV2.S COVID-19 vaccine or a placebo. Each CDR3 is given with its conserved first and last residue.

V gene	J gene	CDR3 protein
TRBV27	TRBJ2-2	CASSSRQGHTGELFF
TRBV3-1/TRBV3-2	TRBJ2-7	CASSQGYDRGYEQYF
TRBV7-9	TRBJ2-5	CASNRAANQETQYF
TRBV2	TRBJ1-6	CASSFDRVNSPLHF
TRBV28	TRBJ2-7	CASSLQYYEQYF
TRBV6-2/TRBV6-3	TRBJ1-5	CASSSTSRTGYSNQPQHF
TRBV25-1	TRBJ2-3	CASSPHTGTTDTQYF
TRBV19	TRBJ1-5	CASSVPNDQPQHF
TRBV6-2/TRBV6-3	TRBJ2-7	CASSYTTYEQYF
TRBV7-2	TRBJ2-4	CASSLAQGAGNIQYF
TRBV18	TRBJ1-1	CASSPLGVGTEAFF
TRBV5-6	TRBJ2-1	CASSSTSVYNEQFF
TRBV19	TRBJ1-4	CASSMARGEKLFF
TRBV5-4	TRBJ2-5	CASSDRLAGRETQYF
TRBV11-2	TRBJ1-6	CASRGNNSPLHF
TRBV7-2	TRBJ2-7	CASSLHGPGGTSWYEQYF
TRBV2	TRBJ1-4	CASRNRVFGTNEKLFF
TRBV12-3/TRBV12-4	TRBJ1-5	CASSSRQLPQHF
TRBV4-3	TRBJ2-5	CASSQDQAPRETQYF
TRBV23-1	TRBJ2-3	CASSQAQGDTQYF
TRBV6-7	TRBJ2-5	CASRPSGTGKETQYF
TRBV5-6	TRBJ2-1	CASSLVAGGPYEQFF
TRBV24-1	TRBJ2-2	CATSDPTGVGELFF
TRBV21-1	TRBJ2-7	CASQNRGPLYEQYF
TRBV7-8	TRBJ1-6	CASSLDGRGNSPLHF
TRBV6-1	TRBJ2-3	CASSDPGTSGRDTQYF
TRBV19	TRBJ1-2	CASSMSGNTGNYGYTF
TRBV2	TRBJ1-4	CASSPQGPKLFF
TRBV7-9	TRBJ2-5	CASSLALSRVGETQYF
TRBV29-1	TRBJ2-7	CSAKRGTGSYEQYF
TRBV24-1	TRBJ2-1	CATSDATRQVNEQFF
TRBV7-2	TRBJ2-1	CASSLGWLAGNEQFF
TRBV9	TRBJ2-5	CASSVNGGETQYF
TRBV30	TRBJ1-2	CAWSERQGYGYTF
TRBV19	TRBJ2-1	CASRLAALSSYNEQFF
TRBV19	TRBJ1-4	CASSSYSSAKEKLFF
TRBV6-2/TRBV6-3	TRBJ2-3	CASSYSGHTDTQYF
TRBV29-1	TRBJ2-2	CSVRRQGTNTGELFF
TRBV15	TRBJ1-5	CATSRDPPRYRGNQPQHF
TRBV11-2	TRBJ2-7	CASSSDRVREQYF
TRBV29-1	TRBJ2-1	CSIRVNNEQFF
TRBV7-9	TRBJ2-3	CASSSGTGMIDTQYF
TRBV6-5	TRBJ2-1	CASSLLAELYNEQFF
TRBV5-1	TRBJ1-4	CASSGWGANEKLFF
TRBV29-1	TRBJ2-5	CSVAPSGGLQETQYF
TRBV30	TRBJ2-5	CAWRKGTGSQETQYF
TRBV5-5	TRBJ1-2	CASSPGTDINYGYTF
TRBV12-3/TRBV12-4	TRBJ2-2	CASSLSFTGELFF
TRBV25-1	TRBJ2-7	CASSSGGVAGAFYEQYF
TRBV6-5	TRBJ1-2	CASKAANYGYTF
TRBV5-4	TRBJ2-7	CASSPGQGFYEQYF
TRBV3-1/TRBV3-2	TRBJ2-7	CASSPLRTSSYEQYF
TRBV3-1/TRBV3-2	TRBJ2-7	CASSEGLATYEQYF
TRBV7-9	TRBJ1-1	CASSLVVTEAFF
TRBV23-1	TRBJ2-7	CANFPGAGSYEQYF
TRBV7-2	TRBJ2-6	CASSYRGSGANVLTF
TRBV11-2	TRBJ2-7	CASSLVAAISYEQYF
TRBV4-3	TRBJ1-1	CASSHLLVNTEAFF
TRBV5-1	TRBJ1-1	CASTRGVDTEAFF